Presented here are 29 T cell receptor beta chains from one specimen sequenced in a study of T cell repertoires in cytomegalovirus infection. TCRdb processed the reads anew with MiXCR; each CDR3 protein has one entry. This table has some 100,000 distinct CDR3 sequences, about 25% appearing once. Specimen: CD8+ T cells from PBMCs. The receptor set was obtained from a human donor in good health (CMV status not recorded). Some clones in this sample may be carry-over from other donors' samples.

This clonotype was seen a few times. The chain employs TRBV5-1 and TRBJ2-3; possibly TRBD2 for D (6 bases). Germline values: CDR1 SGHRS, CDR2 YFSETQ. The length of the CDR3 is 15 residues. Trimming took off 2 bases at V and 1 base at J, with 11 bases between the two ends. CDR3 amino acids: CASSFNGGGTDTQYF. CDR3 nucleotides: TGCGCCAGCAGCTTCAACGGAGGGGGCACAGATACGCAGTATTTT.

V gene TRBV20-1 combines with J gene TRBJ2-7; 8 bases fit TRBD2. V dropped 7 bases and J dropped 2; count of bases not matched to a gene: 13. Germline V CDR1 and CDR2: DFQATT, SNEGSKA (reference sequence). The CDR3 is made up of 15 amino acids. The CDR3 DNA reads TGCAGTGTAGTCCCCTTGGCGGGAGGAACCTACGAGCAGTACTTC. Its protein product is CSVVPLAGGTYEQYF.

This clonotype was counted only a few times. The chain has TRBV20-1 and TRBJ2-7, with a tentative D call TRBD2 (6 bases). V lost 1 base, J lost 0 bases, and 10 bases lay in between. Germline lookup yields CDR1 DFQATT and CDR2 SNEGSKA (reference sequence). This CDR3 has 14 amino acids. CDR3 sequence reads: CSARADGSSYEQYF. The CDR3 nucleotides read TGCAGTGCTAGAGCAGACGGGAGCTCCTACGAGCAGTACTTC.

V and J are TRBV4-3 and TRBJ2-7, with D tentatively TRBD1 (5 bases). V was clipped by 1 base and J by 0 bases, with 10 bases between them. The CDR3 has 15 residues. CDR1 is LGHNA and CDR2 is YSLEER in the germline V gene. The CDR3 protein is CASSQAAGSSYEQYF. CDR3 bases: TGCGCCAGCAGCCAAGCCGCAGGGTCCTCCTACGAGCAGTACTTC.

V usage is TRBV11-1 and J usage is TRBJ2-1; a weak D match, TRBD2 (6 bases). The length of the CDR3 is 16 residues. V was clipped by 1 base and J by 4 bases, with 14 bases between them. Germline lookup yields CDR1 SGHAT and CDR2 FQDESV (reference sequence). CDR3 in DNA: TGTGCCAGCAGCTTAGAACTAGCCCTGAGATACAATGAGCAGTTCTTC. As protein: CASSLELALRYNEQFF.

This clonotype appeared a few times. This chain links TRBV6-6 with TRBJ2-5, with 7 bases matching TRBD1. The germline V gene encodes CDR1 MNHNY and CDR2 SVGAGI (reference sequence). The CDR3 has 14 amino acids. V shed 0 bases and J 3 bases; nucleotides not matched to a gene: 1. CDR3 sequence: CASSYSGTEETQYF. DNA for the CDR3: TGTGCCAGCAGTTACTCCGGGACAGAAGAGACCCAGTACTTC.

The chain is built from TRBV7-8 and TRBJ1-1; D call uncertain. The CDR3 has 11 amino acids. V was clipped by 1 base and J by 8 bases, with 5 bases between them. Germline V gene sequence: CDR1 SGHVS, CDR2 FQNEAQ. Written as DNA, the CDR3 is TGTGCCAGCAGCTTAGTGGGAGAAGCTTTCTTT. Its protein product is CASSLVGEAFF.

This clonotype was picked up many times. The chain employs TRBV11-3 and TRBJ1-1, with 7 bases identical to TRBD1. The junction had 12 bases not matched to a gene; V was cut back by 4 bases and J by 7 bases. From germline, CDR1 is SGHNT and CDR2 YENEEA. The CDR3 consists of 15 residues. The CDR3 spells CASSSPSTGENEAFF. In DNA form, the CDR3 reads TGTGCCAGCAGCTCCCCCTCAACAGGGGAAAATGAAGCTTTCTTT.

The chain links TRBV18 to TRBJ1-1, with 7 bases that match TRBD1. V gave up 5 bases and J gave up 5 bases; unmatched junction bases: 11. Per germline, CDR1 KGHSH and CDR2 LQKENI. The length of the CDR3 is 15 residues. CDR3 in amino acids: CASSRPTGVRTEAFF. CDR3 bases: TGTGCCAGCTCAAGGCCAACAGGGGTGAGGACTGAAGCTTTCTTT.

This clonotype has a count of ten or more. J is TRBJ2-7 and V is TRBV6-2 or TRBV6-3; weak D call: TRBD2 (5 bases). The CDR3 has 14 amino acids. V was trimmed by 2 bases and J by 2 bases, leaving 10 bases between them. Germline V gene lookup returns CDR1 MNHEY and CDR2 SVGEGT. The CDR3 here is CASSYADFTYEQYF. In DNA form, the CDR3 reads TGTGCCAGCAGTTACGCGGACTTTACCTACGAGCAGTACTTC.

At least ten counts were recorded for this clonotype. The rearrangement links TRBV7-8 to TRBJ2-7, with 7 bases identical to TRBD2. In germline, CDR1 is SGHVS, CDR2 FQNEAQ. V dropped 10 bases and J dropped 5; count of bases not matched to a gene: 5. The CDR3 is 11 amino acids. The CDR3 spells CATRAGDEQYF. Written as DNA, the CDR3 is TGTGCCACCCGGGCGGGGGACGAGCAGTACTTC.

In this sample, this clonotype turned up many times. This chain joins TRBV7-2 and TRBJ2-2; a weak D match, TRBD2 (6 bases). From germline, CDR1 is SGHTA and CDR2 FQGNSA. The CDR3 is 15 amino acids. Trimming removed 4 bases from V and 6 bases from J, with 15 bases in between. CDR3 region: CASSYGWGEAGELFF. CDR3 bases: TGTGCCAGCAGCTACGGCTGGGGGGAGGCCGGGGAGCTGTTTTTT.

At least ten counts were recorded for this clonotype. CDR3 region: CASSQYVGEVYGYTF. The CDR3 bases are TGTGCCAGCAGTCAGTATGTGGGGGAGGTCTATGGCTACACCTTC. The chain couples TRBV7-2 to TRBJ1-2; the D gene is possibly TRBD1 (5 bases). This CDR3 has 15 residues. Looked up from germline, CDR1 is SGHTA and CDR2 is FQGNSA. V dropped 6 bases and J dropped 4 bases, with 18 bases sitting between them.

The table lists this clonotype with many counts. V and J are TRBV7-2 and TRBJ2-5; D tentatively reads TRBD1 or TRBD2 (6 bases each). Germline lookup yields CDR1 SGHTA and CDR2 FQGNSA. Trimming took 5 bases from V and 3 from J, leaving 16 bases between them. The CDR3 covers 15 residues. CDR3 DNA sequence: TGTGCCAGCAGCGCAGAAGAGGGGGGAAAAGAGACCCAGTACTTC. Protein: CASSAEEGGKETQYF.

This clonotype was counted a few times. As DNA, the CDR3 is TGTGCCAGCACTCCTCCGGGCGACTTTTATGGCTACACCTTC. Residues: CASTPPGDFYGYTF. The chain couples TRBV7-9 to TRBJ1-2; D unresolved. CDR1 is SEHNR, CDR2 FQNEAQ, per germline (reference sequence). This CDR3 spans 14 amino acids. Trimming cost V 7 bases and J 5 bases, with 17 bases left between them.

This clonotype has a handful of counts. The chain combines TRBV18 with TRBJ2-3; TRBD2 aligns across 8 bases. Looked up from germline, CDR1 is KGHSH and CDR2 is LQKENI. V dropped 3 bases and J dropped 3; count of bases not matched to a gene: 5. This CDR3 is 15 amino acids long. CDR3 nucleotides: TGTGCCAGCTCACCTAGCGGGGTTACAACAGATACGCAGTATTTT. It codes for CASSPSGVTTDTQYF.

The V and J genes are TRBV10-3 and TRBJ2-3, with 10 nucleotides matching TRBD2. Per germline, CDR1 ENHRY and CDR2 SYGVKD. The CDR3 sequence is 17 residues long. Unmatched junction bases numbered 12, after V lost 2 bases and J lost 7 bases. Here the CDR3 DNA reads TGTGCCATCAGTGAGAAAGCTAGCGGGAGCGCAGCAAATACGCAGTATTTT. Amino acids: CAISEKASGSAANTQYF.

A single count supports this clonotype. The chain has TRBV7-9 and TRBJ1-5, with D possibly TRBD1 on 5 matching bases. The V end lost 5 bases, the J end lost 0 bases, and 14 bases lay between the germline ends. CDR3 length: 16 amino acids. Germline CDR1 SEHNR, CDR2 FQNEAQ (reference sequence). CDR3 nucleotides: TGTGCCAGCAGCACAGGCGCGGGGTTTAGCAATCAGCCCCAGCATTTT. Protein product: CASSTGAGFSNQPQHF. Full variable domain (outside the CDR3, taken from reference TRBV7-9 and TRBJ1-5): DTGVSQNPRHKITKRGQNVTFRCDPISEHNRLYWYRQTLGQGPEFLTYFQNEAQLEKSRLLSDRFSAERPKGSFSTLEIQRTEQGDSAMYLCASSTGAGFSNQPQHFGDGTRLSIL.

This clonotype was counted a few times. V gene TRBV2 combines with J gene TRBJ2-1; perhaps TRBD1 as D (8 bases). Trimming pared 7 bases from V and 1 base from J, leaving 17 bases between. The CDR3 has 16 residues. Germline assignment: CDR1 SNHLY and CDR2 FYNNEI. This chain's CDR3 is CASTNTGGGSYNEQFF. The CDR3 region has the DNA TGTGCCAGCACCAACACAGGGGGGGGGTCCTACAATGAGCAGTTCTTC.

The sample holds many counts of this clonotype. This chain joins TRBV7-2 and TRBJ1-5, with D possibly matching TRBD1 (5 bases). Germline-derived CDR1 and CDR2 are SGHTA and FQGNSA. V lost 2 bases and J 7 bases, leaving 27 bases between the germline ends. The CDR3 runs 19 residues. The CDR3 DNA reads TGTGCCAGCAGCTTAAAACCGCCCACCCGACACCCAGGGCGCCAGCCCCAGCATTTT. Translated, it gives CASSLKPPTRHPGRQPQHF.

The chain uses TRBV29-1 and TRBJ2-5; D possibly matches TRBD1 or TRBD2 (6 bases each). The germline V gene encodes CDR1 SQVTM and CDR2 ANQGSEA. This CDR3 comprises 13 residues. The V end lost 4 bases, the J end lost 2 bases, and 11 bases lay between the germline ends. The CDR3 DNA follows: TGCAGCGTTGGAACAGGGACTCAAGAGACCCAGTACTTC. Translating it yields CSVGTGTQETQYF.

This clonotype was seen a handful of times. This chain joins TRBV29-1 and TRBJ2-2; TRBD1 agrees at 8 bases. The V segment lost 4 bases and the J segment 1 base; nucleotides outside the gene matches: 17. This CDR3 is 19 amino acids long. The V gene's germline CDR1 is SQVTM and CDR2 ANQGSEA. The CDR3 region is CSVGGWPDVDRGNTGELFF. CDR3 coding DNA: TGCAGCGTTGGGGGGTGGCCCGACGTCGACAGGGGGAACACCGGGGAGCTGTTTTTT.

This clonotype has just a few counts. This chain joins TRBV19 and TRBJ1-2, with 9 positions matching TRBD1. The CDR3 contains 15 residues. The germline V gene has CDR1 LNHDA and CDR2 SQIVND (reference sequence). V was clipped by 5 bases and J by 8 bases; unmatched bases: 12. In DNA, the CDR3 is TGTGCCAGTAGTCCCAGACGGGACAGGGAAGTCGGCTACACCTTC. This codes for CASSPRRDREVGYTF.

This clonotype was seen more than once but under ten times. V usage is TRBV10-3 and J usage is TRBJ2-1; TRBD2 aligns across 9 bases. In germline, CDR1 is ENHRY, CDR2 SYGVKD. CDR3 length: 14 amino acids. The J segment lost 5 bases and the V segment lost 11 bases, leaving 10 bases of the junction unmatched. The CDR3 spells CASRGGGAHNEQFF. In DNA, the CDR3 is TGTGCCTCACGTGGCGGGGGGGCACACAATGAGCAGTTCTTC.

This clonotype was recorded at least ten times. This rearrangement joins TRBV7-2 to TRBJ1-5; 9 bases align to TRBD1. J gave up 7 bases and V 3 bases, and 7 bases lay outside the gene matches. There are 15 residues in the CDR3. The germline gives CDR1 SGHTA, CDR2 FQGNSA. CDR3 coding DNA: TGTGCCAGCAGCTTGTTACAGGGGGCCGGGCAGCCCCAGCATTTT. Its translation: CASSLLQGAGQPQHF.

This clonotype was seen repeatedly, ten times or more. V is TRBV28 and J is TRBJ2-5, with 9 bases matching TRBD2. The germline gives CDR1 MDHEN, CDR2 SYDVKM. The V segment lost 3 bases and the J segment 2 bases; nucleotides outside the gene matches: 19. The CDR3 extends over 20 amino acids. DNA for the CDR3: TGTGCCAGCAGTTTGCCCATCCGGGCGGGGGGGCCGGGAGTGCAAGAGACCCAGTACTTC. Amino acid sequence: CASSLPIRAGGPGVQETQYF.

The chain couples TRBV28 to TRBJ2-1, with TRBD1 matching 9 bases. Trimming took 1 base from V and 7 from J; bases not matched to a gene: 8. CDR3 length equals 16 residues. The germline gives CDR1 MDHEN, CDR2 SYDVKM. DNA of the CDR3: TGTGCCAGCAGTTTATCGCACAGGGGGCGTGAGAATGAGCAGTTCTTC. Protein sequence: CASSLSHRGRENEQFF.

In the case of this clonotype: The junction does not match germline at one end; this may be a read error. This chain links TRBV5-3 with TRBJ2-1, with D uncertain. TRBV5-3 is sorted into the ORF group, with uncertain function. The CDR3 has 15 amino acids. In DNA form, the CDR3 reads TGTGCCAGCAGCTTGTACCAGTCCGTCTACAATGAGCAGTTCTTC. Encoded protein: CASSLYQSVYNEQFF.

This clonotype was observed at least ten times. This chain connects TRBV6-2 or TRBV6-3 to TRBJ1-1; 9 bases are shared with TRBD1. The V and J ends lost 4 bases and 1 base, in that order; junction bases with no gene match: 13. The CDR3 sequence is 18 residues long. Germline values: CDR1 MNHEY, CDR2 SVGEGT. CDR3 DNA sequence: TGTGCCAGCAGTTTCCTGCCGGGACAGGGAATTTCGAACACTGAAGCTTTCTTT. Translated: CASSFLPGQGISNTEAFF.